This paragraph reports one T cell receptor (delta chain). TCRdb has a much larger clone's protein, which differs at residue 13 from the translation of this DNA, likely because of a read error; what is shown is the protein translated from the DNA. TCRdb made new clone calls on the reads using CATT. This table holds fewer than 8,500 delta-chain clones, 1.5% to 2% found once. The source of the sample is a study of gamma-delta chains in newborns, infants, children. The overall study: Microbial exposure reportedly drives polyclonal innate γδ T cell expansion after birth.

This CDR3 is 16 amino acids long. Germline V gene lookup returns CDR1 GEAIGNYY and CDR2 EKD. V gene TRDV2 combines with J gene TRDJ3, with D perhaps matching TRDD3 (5 bases). This TCR was recovered from a child who was a newborn, infant or young child, either healthy, febrile or measles-vaccinated (not recorded which). Sequencing used blood. CDR3 DNA sequence: TGTGCCTGTGACACCGTAGGCTCCTGGGACACCCGACGGATGTTTTTC. Translated: CACDTVGSWDTRRMFF.